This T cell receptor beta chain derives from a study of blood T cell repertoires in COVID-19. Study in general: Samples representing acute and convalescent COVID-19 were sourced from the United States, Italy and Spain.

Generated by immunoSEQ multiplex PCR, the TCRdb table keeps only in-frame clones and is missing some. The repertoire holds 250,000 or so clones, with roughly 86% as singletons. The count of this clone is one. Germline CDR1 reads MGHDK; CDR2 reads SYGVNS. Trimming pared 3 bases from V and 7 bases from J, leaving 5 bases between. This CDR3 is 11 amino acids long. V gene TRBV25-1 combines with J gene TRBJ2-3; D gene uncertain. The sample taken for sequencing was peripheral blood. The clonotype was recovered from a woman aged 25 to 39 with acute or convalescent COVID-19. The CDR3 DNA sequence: TGTGCCAGCAGTGATCTTTATACGCAGTATTTT. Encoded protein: CASSDLYTQYF.